The subject of this entry is one T cell receptor beta chain. The data originate from a study of blood T cell repertoires in COVID-19. In the original analysis: Researchers report that nucleated cell counts were estimated from reference gene primer amplification. Only in-frame clones appear in the TCRdb table, and some are missing; sequencing was by immunoSEQ multiplex PCR. That table supplies the V and J calls and clone size; D and trimming were determined from the DNA. There are about 210,000 clones in the sample; about four fifths occur only once, and less than 3.5% lies in the top ten. No more than 2 weeks before study entry, exposed participants had met a case of COVID-19. The origin of this receptor is a woman aged 30 to 39 who had been exposed to COVID-19. The sequencing input was PBMCs or T cells enriched from blood (not recorded which).

This chain's CDR3 is CASSRQGDYGYTF. DNA for the CDR3: TGTGCCAGCAGCCGACAGGGGGACTATGGCTACACCTTC. This chain connects TRBV9 to TRBJ1-2; TRBD1 agrees at 9 bases. With 4 bases clipped from V and 3 bases from J, the junction kept 1 base outside the gene matches. CDR3 size: 13 residues. From germline, CDR1 is SGDLS and CDR2 YYNGEE.